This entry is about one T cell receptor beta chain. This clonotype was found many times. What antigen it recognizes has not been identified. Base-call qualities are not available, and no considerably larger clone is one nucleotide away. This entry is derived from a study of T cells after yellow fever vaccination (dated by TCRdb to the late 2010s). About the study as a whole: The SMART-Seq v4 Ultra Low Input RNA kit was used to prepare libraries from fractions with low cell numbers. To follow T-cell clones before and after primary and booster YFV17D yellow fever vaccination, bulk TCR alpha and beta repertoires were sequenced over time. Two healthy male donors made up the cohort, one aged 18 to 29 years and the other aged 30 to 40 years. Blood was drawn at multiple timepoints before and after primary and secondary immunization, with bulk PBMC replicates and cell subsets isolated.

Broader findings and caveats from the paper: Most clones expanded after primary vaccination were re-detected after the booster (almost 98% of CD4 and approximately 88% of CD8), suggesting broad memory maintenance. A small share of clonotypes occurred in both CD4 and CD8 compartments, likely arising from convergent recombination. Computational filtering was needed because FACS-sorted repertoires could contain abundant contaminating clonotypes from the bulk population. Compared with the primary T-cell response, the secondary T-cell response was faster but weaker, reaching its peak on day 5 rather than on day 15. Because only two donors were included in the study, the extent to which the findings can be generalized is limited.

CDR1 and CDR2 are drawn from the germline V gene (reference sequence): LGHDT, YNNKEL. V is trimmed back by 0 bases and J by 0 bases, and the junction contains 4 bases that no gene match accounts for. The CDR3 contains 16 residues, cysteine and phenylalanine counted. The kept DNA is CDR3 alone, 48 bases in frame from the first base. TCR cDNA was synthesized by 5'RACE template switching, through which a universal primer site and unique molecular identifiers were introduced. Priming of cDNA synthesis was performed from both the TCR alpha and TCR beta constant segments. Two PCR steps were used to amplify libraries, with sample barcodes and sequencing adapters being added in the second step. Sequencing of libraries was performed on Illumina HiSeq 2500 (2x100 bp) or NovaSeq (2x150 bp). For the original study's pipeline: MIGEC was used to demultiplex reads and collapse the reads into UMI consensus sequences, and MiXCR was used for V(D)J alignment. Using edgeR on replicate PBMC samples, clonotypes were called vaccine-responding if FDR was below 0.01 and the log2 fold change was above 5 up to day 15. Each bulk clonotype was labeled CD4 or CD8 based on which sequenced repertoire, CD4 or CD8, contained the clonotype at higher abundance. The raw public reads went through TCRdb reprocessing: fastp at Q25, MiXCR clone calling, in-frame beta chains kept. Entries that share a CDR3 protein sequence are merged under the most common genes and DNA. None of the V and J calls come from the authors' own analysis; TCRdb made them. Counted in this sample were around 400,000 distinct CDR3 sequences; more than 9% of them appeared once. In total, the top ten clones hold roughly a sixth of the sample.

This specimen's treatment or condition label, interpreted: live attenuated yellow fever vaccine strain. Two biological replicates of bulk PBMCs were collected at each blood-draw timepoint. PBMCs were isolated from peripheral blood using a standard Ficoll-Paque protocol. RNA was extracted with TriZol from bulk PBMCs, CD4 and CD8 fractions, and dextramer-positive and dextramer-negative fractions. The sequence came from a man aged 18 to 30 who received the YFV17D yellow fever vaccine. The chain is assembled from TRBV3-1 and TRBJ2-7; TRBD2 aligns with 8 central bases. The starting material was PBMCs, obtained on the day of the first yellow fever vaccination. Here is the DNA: TGTGCCAGCAGCCAAGAGTGGCGGGGGGTCTCCTACGAGCAGTACTTC. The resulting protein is CASSQEWRGVSYEQYF.